This TCR beta chain was documented in a study of vaccination effects on CD4 cells after COVID-19. At the level of the study: The vaccine given was either BNT162b2 or mRNA-1273, in two doses.

A note on this clone: Its antigen is not identified.

Sequencing in the ViraFEST assay came after antigen-specific CD4+ T cells had been expanded with viral peptide pools, which were used to stimulate PBMC. It was after more than 8 days of culture that CD4+ T cells were isolated. CDR1 and CDR2 (germline): SNHLY, FYNNEI. Trimming at V came to 6 bases and at J to 4 bases, leaving 9 bases not matched to a gene. CDR3 length: 15 residues. Clones were sequenced by immunoSEQ multiplex PCR, and TCRdb holds only the in-frame ones, with some missing. Here the sample spans roughly 76,000 clones, around 76% being singletons. This specimen consisted of CD4+ T cells from PBMCs cultured with HCoV-229E spike peptides, obtained before COVID-19 vaccination. This TCR was sampled from a human donor who received a COVID-19 vaccine. The V gene is TRBV2, the J gene TRBJ2-5; 9 nucleotides align to TRBD1. CDR3 sequence: CASSQQGALGETQYF. CDR3 sequence (DNA): TGTGCCAGCAGCCAACAGGGGGCTCTGGGAGAGACCCAGTACTTC.